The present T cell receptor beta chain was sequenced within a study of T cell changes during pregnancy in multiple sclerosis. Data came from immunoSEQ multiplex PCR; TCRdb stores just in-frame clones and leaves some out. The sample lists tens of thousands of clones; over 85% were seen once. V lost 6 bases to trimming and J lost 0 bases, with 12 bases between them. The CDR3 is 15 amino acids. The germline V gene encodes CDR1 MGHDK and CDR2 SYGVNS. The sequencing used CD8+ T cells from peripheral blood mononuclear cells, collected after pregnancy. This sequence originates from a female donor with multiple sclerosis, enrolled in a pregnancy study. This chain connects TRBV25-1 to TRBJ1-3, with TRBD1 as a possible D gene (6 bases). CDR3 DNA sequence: TGTGCCAGCAGCCCGGGACAACTCTCTGGAAACACCATATATTTT. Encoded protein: CASSPGQLSGNTIYF.